This TCR beta chain was identified during a study of tumor and adjacent non-tumor tissue in lung cancer. The length of the CDR3 is 14 residues. V was clipped by 4 bases and J by 4 bases; unmatched bases: 4. Germline V gene data show CDR1 as KGHDR and CDR2 as SFDVKD. This clonotype was seen many times. What it binds is not known. TCRbeta libraries were built with three rounds of nested PCR, modified from ARM-PCR. TCRdb independently ran MiXCR on the multiplex PCR reads; one entry per CDR3 protein. This table holds about 75,000 distinct CDR3 sequences, over 75% found once. No cell sorting was done before RNA was extracted from the tissue. Between August and November 2014, newly diagnosed, chemotherapy-naive lung cancer patients underwent thoracic surgery in China. General study findings and limits: Normal lung showed higher cumulative top 100 clone frequency than tumor.

The chain employs TRBV24-1 and TRBJ2-3, with TRBD2 matching over 7 bases. The sequence came from a woman aged 45-65 years with non-small cell lung cancer. What was sequenced was lung tumor tissue. The CDR3 sequence is CATSESAGADTQYF. The CDR3 DNA sequence: TGTGCCACCAGTGAGTCTGCGGGAGCAGATACGCAGTATTTT.